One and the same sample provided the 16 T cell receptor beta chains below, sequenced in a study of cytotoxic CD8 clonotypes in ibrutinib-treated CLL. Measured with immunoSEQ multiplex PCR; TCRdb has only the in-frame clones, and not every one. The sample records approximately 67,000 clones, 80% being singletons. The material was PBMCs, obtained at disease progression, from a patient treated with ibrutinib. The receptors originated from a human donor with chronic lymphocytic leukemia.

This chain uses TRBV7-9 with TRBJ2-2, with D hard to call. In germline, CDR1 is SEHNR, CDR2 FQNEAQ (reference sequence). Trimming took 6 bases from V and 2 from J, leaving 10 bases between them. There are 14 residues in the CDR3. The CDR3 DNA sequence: TGTGCCAGCAGACCCGACCGAAACACCGGGGAGCTGTTTTTT. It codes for CASRPDRNTGELFF.

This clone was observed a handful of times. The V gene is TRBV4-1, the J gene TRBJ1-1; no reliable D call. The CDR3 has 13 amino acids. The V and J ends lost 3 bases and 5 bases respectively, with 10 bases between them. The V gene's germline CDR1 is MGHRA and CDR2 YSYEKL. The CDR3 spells CASSQGQRTEAFF. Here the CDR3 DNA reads TGCGCCAGCAGCCAGGGTCAGAGGACTGAAGCTTTCTTT.

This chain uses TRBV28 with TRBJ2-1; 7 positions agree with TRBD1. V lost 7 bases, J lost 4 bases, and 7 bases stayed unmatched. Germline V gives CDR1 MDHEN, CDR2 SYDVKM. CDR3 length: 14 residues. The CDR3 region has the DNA TGTGCCAGCAACGGGGTGACAGGGTACAATGAGCAGTTCTTC. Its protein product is CASNGVTGYNEQFF.

CDR3 in DNA: TGTGCCAGCTCACCACCACACATACAAGAGACCCAGTACTTC. It yields the protein CASSPPHIQETQYF. This sequence joins TRBV18 and TRBJ2-5; D gene ambiguous. The length of the CDR3 is 14 residues. Germline V gene data show CDR1 as KGHSH and CDR2 as LQKENI. The V end was cut by 0 bases, the J end by 2 bases, with 7 bases between.

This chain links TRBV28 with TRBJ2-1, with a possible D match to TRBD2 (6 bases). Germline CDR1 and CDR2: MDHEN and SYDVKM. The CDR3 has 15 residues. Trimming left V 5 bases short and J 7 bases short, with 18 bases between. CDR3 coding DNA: TGTGCCAGCAGTCCTTCCGGGGCGACTAGAAATGAGCAGTTCTTC. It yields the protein CASSPSGATRNEQFF.

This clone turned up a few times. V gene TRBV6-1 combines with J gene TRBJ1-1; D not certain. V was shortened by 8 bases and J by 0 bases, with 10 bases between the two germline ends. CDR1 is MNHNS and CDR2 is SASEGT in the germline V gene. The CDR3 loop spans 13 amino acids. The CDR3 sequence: CASWVTMNTEAFF. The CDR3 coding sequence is TGTGCCAGCTGGGTCACAATGAACACTGAAGCTTTCTTT.

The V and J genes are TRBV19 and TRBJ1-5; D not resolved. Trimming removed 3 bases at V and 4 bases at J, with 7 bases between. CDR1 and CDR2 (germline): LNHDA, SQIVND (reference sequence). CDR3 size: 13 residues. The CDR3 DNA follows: TGTGCCAGTAGTATTTTGGGAAATCAGCCCCAGCATTTT. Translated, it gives CASSILGNQPQHF.

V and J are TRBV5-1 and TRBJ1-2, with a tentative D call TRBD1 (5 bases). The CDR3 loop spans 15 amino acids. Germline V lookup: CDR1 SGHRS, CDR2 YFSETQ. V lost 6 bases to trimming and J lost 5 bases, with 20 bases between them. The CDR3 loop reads CASNTGQGDVYGYTF. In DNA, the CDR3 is TGCGCCAGCAATACGGGGCAGGGTGATGTTTATGGCTACACCTTC.

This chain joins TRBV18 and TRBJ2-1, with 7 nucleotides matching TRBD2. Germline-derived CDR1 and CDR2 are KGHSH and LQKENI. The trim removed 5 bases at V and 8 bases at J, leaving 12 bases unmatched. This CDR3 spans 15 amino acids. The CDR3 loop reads CASSGSGWKMDEQFF. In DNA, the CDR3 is TGTGCCAGCTCAGGTAGCGGGTGGAAAATGGATGAGCAGTTCTTC. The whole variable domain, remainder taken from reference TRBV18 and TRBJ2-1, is NAGVMQNPRHLVRRRGQEARLRCSPMKGHSHVYWYRQLPEEGLKFMVYLQKENIIDESGMPKERFSAEFPKEGPSILRIQQVVRGDSAAYFCASSGSGWKMDEQFFGPGTRLTVL.

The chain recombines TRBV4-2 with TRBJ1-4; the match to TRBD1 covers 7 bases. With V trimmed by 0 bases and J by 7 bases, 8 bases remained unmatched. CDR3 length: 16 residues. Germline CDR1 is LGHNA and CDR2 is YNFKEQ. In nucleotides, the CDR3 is TGTGCCAGCAGCCAAGATCCCGGGACAGCCTCTGAAAAACTGTTTTTT. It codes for CASSQDPGTASEKLFF.

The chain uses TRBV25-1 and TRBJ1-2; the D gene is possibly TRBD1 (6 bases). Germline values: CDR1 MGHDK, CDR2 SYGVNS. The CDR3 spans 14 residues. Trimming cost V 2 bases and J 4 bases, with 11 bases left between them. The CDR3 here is CASSERGRGYGYTF. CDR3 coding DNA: TGTGCCAGCAGTGAACGAGGCAGGGGCTATGGCTACACCTTC.

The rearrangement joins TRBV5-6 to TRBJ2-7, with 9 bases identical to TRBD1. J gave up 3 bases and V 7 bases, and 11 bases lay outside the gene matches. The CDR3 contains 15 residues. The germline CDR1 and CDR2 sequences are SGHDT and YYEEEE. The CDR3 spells CASGSPGQGGYEQYF. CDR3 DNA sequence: TGTGCCAGCGGGTCCCCGGGACAGGGAGGCTACGAGCAGTACTTC.

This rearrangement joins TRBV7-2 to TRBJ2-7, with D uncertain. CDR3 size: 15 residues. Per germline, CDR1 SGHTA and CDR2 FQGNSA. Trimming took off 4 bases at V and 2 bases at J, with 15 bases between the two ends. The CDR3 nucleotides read TGTGCCAGCAGCTCTTCATTGCTTGCAACCTACGAGCAGTACTTC. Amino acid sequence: CASSSSLLATYEQYF.

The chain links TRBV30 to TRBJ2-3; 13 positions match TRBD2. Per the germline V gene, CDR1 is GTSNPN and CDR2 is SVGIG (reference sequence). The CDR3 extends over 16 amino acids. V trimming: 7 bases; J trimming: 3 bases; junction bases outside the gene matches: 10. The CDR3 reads CASPGLAGASTDTQYF. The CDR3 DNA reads TGTGCCTCGCCCGGACTAGCGGGAGCATCGACAGATACGCAGTATTTT.

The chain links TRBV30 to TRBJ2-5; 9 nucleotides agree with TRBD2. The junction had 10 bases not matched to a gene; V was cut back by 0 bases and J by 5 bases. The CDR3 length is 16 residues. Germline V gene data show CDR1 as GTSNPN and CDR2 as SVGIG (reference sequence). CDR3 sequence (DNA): TGTGCCTGGAGTGTGGGGAGCGGGGGGACCCGGGAGACCCAGTACTTC. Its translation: CAWSVGSGGTRETQYF.

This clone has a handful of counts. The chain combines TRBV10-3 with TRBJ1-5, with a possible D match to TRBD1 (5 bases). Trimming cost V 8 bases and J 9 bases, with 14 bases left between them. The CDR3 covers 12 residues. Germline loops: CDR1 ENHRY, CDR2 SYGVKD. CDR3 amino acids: CAIGQGLGPQHF. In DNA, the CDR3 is TGTGCCATCGGACAAGGGCTTGGGCCCCAGCATTTT.